The TCR beta chain under discussion was sequenced for a study of blood T cell repertoires in COVID-19. Study-wide background: Samples of COVID-19 (acute and convalescent) were obtained from the United States, Italy and Spain.

Germline values: CDR1 MNHEY, CDR2 SVGEGT. The CDR3 length is 16 residues. Trimming took 2 bases from V and 4 from J; bases not matched to a gene: 9. The protocol was immunoSEQ multiplex PCR, while the TCRdb copy is restricted to in-frame clones and leaves out a portion. The repertoire includes about 50,000 clones, approximately 85% of them detected once, and 12% to 15% sits in the top ten. This sequence originates from a human donor in a cohort sampled during active COVID-19. This chain joins TRBV6-2 or TRBV6-3 and TRBJ2-5; 8 bases align to TRBD2. Sequencing was done on a sample of peripheral blood. In DNA, the CDR3 is TGTGCCAGCAGTTACCGGGTCGGGAGGGCCGTAGAGACCCAGTACTTC. This sequence encodes CASSYRVGRAVETQYF.